The sequence of this T cell receptor beta chain was determined in a study of identical twins. The CDR3 covers 15 residues. CDR1 and CDR2 from the germline V gene are LGHDT and YNNKEL (reference sequence). The ends lost 1 base at V and 10 bases at J; junction bases unmatched: 5. This clonotype came up many times. TCRdb independently ran MiXCR on the 5' RACE reads; one entry per CDR3 protein. The data contain fewer than 350,000 distinct CDR3 sequences, around 8.8% of them singletons. The sample also formed part of further work on yellow fever vaccine responses in identical twins.

The chain carries TRBV3-1 and TRBJ1-4; 11 positions agree with TRBD1. This clonotype was obtained from a woman aged 18 to 35 in good health. The sample comprised memory (CD45RO+) T cells sorted from blood. The DNA for the CDR3 is TGTGCCAGCAGCCAAGCGGACAGGGGGCTTGGAAAACTGTTTTTT. This translates into CASSQADRGLGKLFF.